The 5 T cell receptor beta chains below come from one sample, sequenced in a study of blood T cell repertoires in COVID-19. TCRdb's copy holds only in-frame clones and misses some; the assay was immunoSEQ multiplex PCR. This table holds approximately 230,000 clones, 75% to 95% found once. Sequencing was carried out using PBMCs or T cells enriched from blood (not recorded which). These TCRs come from a woman younger than 30 who had recovered from COVID-19.

This chain links TRBV10-3 with TRBJ1-5, with D possibly matching TRBD1 (5 bases). Germline V gene data show CDR1 as ENHRY and CDR2 as SYGVKD. This CDR3 is 14 amino acids long. V lost 5 bases and J lost 6, with 14 bases in between. The CDR3 sequence is CAISRGREGQPQHF. CDR3 DNA: TGTGCCATCAGTCGGGGCAGGGAGGGTCAGCCCCAGCATTTT.

The table lists this clone with a few counts. V gene TRBV28 combines with J gene TRBJ1-5; D is ambiguous. The CDR3 loop spans 14 amino acids. Germline CDR1 reads MDHEN; CDR2 reads SYDVKM. Trimming took 6 bases from V and 5 from J, leaving 14 bases between them. Written as DNA, the CDR3 is TGTGCCAGCAGACCTTCGTATGAGGATCAGCCCCAGCATTTT. Translated, it gives CASRPSYEDQPQHF.

The chain is built from TRBV11-1 and TRBJ2-3; D not resolved. The germline V and J ends were trimmed by 3 bases and 2 bases, with 9 bases remaining between them. Germline values: CDR1 SGHAT, CDR2 FQDESV (reference sequence). This CDR3 comprises 14 residues. CDR3 DNA sequence: TGTGCCAGCAGCTTCCTGCAGGCCACAGATACGCAGTATTTT. It is translated as CASSFLQATDTQYF.

In this sample, this clone turned up once. Additional DNA sequences in this sample encode the identical CDR3. The genes are TRBV28 and TRBJ1-1; D may be TRBD1 (5 bases). This CDR3 contains 12 residues. From germline, CDR1 is MDHEN and CDR2 SYDVKM. Trimming removed 2 bases at V and 4 bases at J, with 5 bases between. The CDR3 nucleotides are TGTGCCAGCAGTTTACAGGGCACTGAAGCTTTCTTT. Amino acids: CASSLQGTEAFF.

The V and J genes are TRBV6-5 and TRBJ1-5; D unresolved. Trimming removed 5 bases at V and 0 bases at J, with 11 bases between. Germline loops: CDR1 MNHEY, CDR2 SVGAGI. The CDR3 extends over 15 amino acids. CDR3 DNA sequence: TGTGCCAGCAGTCGCGGGATCTATAGCAATCAGCCCCAGCATTTT. This sequence encodes CASSRGIYSNQPQHF.